This T cell receptor beta chain is drawn from a study of cytomegalovirus exposure and HLA in healthy donors. V lost 6 bases and J lost 4, with 19 bases in between. This CDR3 region has 16 residues. Germline CDR1 MNHNY, CDR2 SVGAGI (reference sequence). Use of 60 Vbeta and 13 Jbeta primers characterized the PCR. The assay was immunoSEQ multiplex PCR, and TCRdb's table has in-frame clones only and misses some. Seen in this sample are approximately 150,000 clones; the ten most common clones hold about 1.4%. The sample was PBMCs. The sequence was obtained from a woman in her thirties or forties in good health and CMV-seronegative. The chain couples TRBV6-6 to TRBJ1-5, with D tentatively TRBD1 (5 bases). This CDR3 reads CASSYQRRGLNQPQHF. CDR3 sequence (DNA): TGTGCCAGCAGCTATCAACGAAGGGGCCTAAATCAGCCCCAGCATTTT.